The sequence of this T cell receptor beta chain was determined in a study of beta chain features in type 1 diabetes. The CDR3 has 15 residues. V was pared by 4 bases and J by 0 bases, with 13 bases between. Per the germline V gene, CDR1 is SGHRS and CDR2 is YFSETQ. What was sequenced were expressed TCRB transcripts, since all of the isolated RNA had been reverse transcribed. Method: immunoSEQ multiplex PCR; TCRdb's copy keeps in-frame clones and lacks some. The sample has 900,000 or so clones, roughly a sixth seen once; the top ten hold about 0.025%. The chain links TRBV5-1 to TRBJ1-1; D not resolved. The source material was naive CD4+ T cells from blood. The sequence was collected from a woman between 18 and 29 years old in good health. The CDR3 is CASSPDMNMNTEAFF. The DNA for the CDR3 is TGCGCCAGCAGCCCAGACATGAACATGAACACTGAAGCTTTCTTT.